A selection of T cell receptor beta chains follows, all from one sample in a study of tissue T cells after allogeneic stem cell transplantation. Clones were sequenced by immunoSEQ multiplex PCR, and TCRdb holds only the in-frame ones, with some missing. Of about 550 clones in the sample, 84% were seen once. This specimen consisted of liver tissue, obtained at autopsy. The source is a male patient between 40 and 69 years old with steroid-refractory graft-versus-host disease after an allogeneic stem cell transplant. The graft donor may account for some of the T cells. Each CDR3 is given with its conserved first and last residue. The D gene is left open where the match is weak. Not every row has a clone size; where given, it reads once, few, many or a size class.

>.|TRBV27|.|TRBJ2-3
CASSLPPDTQYF
TGTGCCAGCAGTTTACCCCCAGATACGCAGTATTTT
>once|TRBV5-1|.|TRBJ1-6
CASSLGGADNSPLHF
TGCGCCAGCAGCTTGGGGGGCGCCGATAATTCACCCCTCCACTTT
>.|TRBV30|.|TRBJ1-1
CAWTRALTEAFF
TGTGCCTGGACCAGGGCTTTAACTGAAGCTTTCTTT
>few|TRBV4-3|.|TRBJ2-1
CASSQDLARASYNEQFF
TGCGCCAGCAGCCAAGATCTGGCTAGAGCCTCCTACAATGAGCAGTTCTTC
>.|TRBV7-3|TRBD1|TRBJ2-5
CASSLTGDRGWETQYF
TGTGCCAGCAGCTTAACGGGGGACAGGGGATGGGAGACCCAGTACTTC
>.|TRBV11-3|.|TRBJ2-7
CASSPETGEQYF
TGTGCCAGCAGCCCCGAGACAGGCGAGCAGTACTTC
>.|TRBV4-3|.|TRBJ2-7
CASSQGARSPGEQYF
TGCGCCAGCAGCCAAGGGGCCAGGAGCCCAGGCGAGCAGTACTTC
>.|TRBV3-1/TRBV3-2|.|TRBJ2-1
CASSGAPISIPTNEQFF
TGTGCCAGCAGCGGGGCTCCCATTTCCATTCCGACAAATGAGCAGTTCTTC
>.|TRBV4-1|.|TRBJ2-7
CASSQEQGRAGEQYF
TGCGCCAGCAGCCAAGAACAGGGGAGGGCCGGCGAGCAGTACTTC
>.|TRBV5-1|.|TRBJ2-3
CASSPGPRYDRTDTQYF
TGCGCCAGCAGCCCTGGGCCCAGGTATGATCGAACAGATACGCAGTATTTT
>.|TRBV9|.|TRBJ1-5
CASSASGGYNQPQHF
TGTGCCAGCAGCGCTTCGGGGGGCTACAATCAGCCCCAGCATTTT
>.|TRBV4-3|.|TRBJ1-1
CASSQARRTSTEAFF
TGCGCCAGCAGCCAAGCCCGGCGCACTAGTACTGAAGCTTTCTTT
>.|TRBV6-6|TRBD2|TRBJ2-3
CASRPQPSGGSTDTQYF
TGTGCCAGCCGTCCCCAGCCTAGCGGGGGTAGCACAGATACGCAGTATTTT
>.|TRBV5-1|.|TRBJ1-3
CASSLRGTGNTIYF
TGCGCCAGCAGCCTCAGGGGAACAGGAAACACCATATATTTT
>.|TRBV2|.|TRBJ2-7
CATGDFSSYEQYF
TGTGCCACTGGGGACTTTTCATCCTACGAGCAGTACTTC